A single sample gave rise to the 29 T cell receptor beta chains below, sequenced in a study of blood T cell repertoires in COVID-19 (dated by TCRdb to 2018 to 2021). Library generation was performed with the immunoSEQ multiplex PCR assay. TCRdb holds this immuneACCESS table with in-frame rearrangements only. Some clones are missing; in checked studies, unresolved V genes explain under half, and the rest has no known cause. The sample includes 95,000 to 100,000 clones, with almost 95% observed a single time. The ten most abundant clones make up 5% to 6% of the sample. Specimen: peripheral blood. Every receptor here comes from a man aged 50-59 years with active COVID-19.

The chain employs TRBV30 and TRBJ1-5; D may be TRBD1 (5 bases). V lost 2 bases to trimming and J lost 3 bases, with 14 bases between them. Germline V lookup: CDR1 GTSNPN, CDR2 SVGIG (reference sequence). This CDR3 is 15 amino acids long. The CDR3 DNA reads as TGTGCCTGGAGTAGTCGGGGGGGATCCAATCAGCCCCAGCATTTT. It codes for CAWSSRGGSNQPQHF. Full variable domain (remainder filled in from reference TRBV30 and TRBJ1-5): SQTIHQWPATLVQPVGSPLSLECTVEGTSNPNLYWYRQAAGRGLQLLFYSVGIGQISSEVPQNLSASRPQDRQFILSSKKLLLSDSGFYLCAWSSRGGSNQPQHFGDGTRLSIL.

J is TRBJ2-5 and V is TRBV3-1 (or the pseudogene TRBV3-2); possible D gene TRBD1, 6 bases. Trimming shortened V by 3 bases and J by 6 bases, and 8 bases separated the two germline ends. Germline assignment: CDR1 LGHDT and CDR2 YNNKEL (reference sequence). CDR3 length: 12 amino acids. The CDR3 nucleotides are TGTGCCAGCAGCCAGCAGGGGCAGACCCAGTACTTC. Its translation is CASSQQGQTQYF.

The chain carries TRBV5-6 and TRBJ1-3; TRBD1 matches 8 bases. In germline, CDR1 is SGHDT, CDR2 YYEEEE. Trimming took 4 bases from V and 4 from J; bases not matched to a gene: 7. The CDR3 has 15 residues. Written as DNA, the CDR3 is TGTGCCAGCAGCCGCAATCAGGGGGCGGGAAACACCATATATTTT. Its translation: CASSRNQGAGNTIYF.

This chain uses TRBV4-1 with TRBJ2-7; a possible D gene is TRBD1 (6 bases). The CDR3 length is 15 residues. V lost 1 base and J lost 2, with 12 bases in between. The germline V gene encodes CDR1 MGHRA and CDR2 YSYEKL. CDR3 protein: CASSQAPGQPYEQYF. The DNA for the CDR3 is TGCGCCAGCAGCCAAGCTCCGGGACAACCCTACGAGCAGTACTTC.

V gene TRBV28 combines with J gene TRBJ2-7; tentative D call: TRBD2 (6 bases). CDR3 length: 13 residues. CDR1 and CDR2 (germline): MDHEN, SYDVKM. V shed 4 bases and J shed 3 bases, with 10 bases lying between them. CDR3 DNA: TGTGCCAGCAGTTCCGGGAGCCTCTACGAGCAGTACTTC. As protein: CASSSGSLYEQYF.

The chain has TRBV2 and TRBJ2-1; 8 nucleotides match TRBD1. Unmatched junction bases numbered 12, after V lost 4 bases and J lost 7 bases. Germline V lookup: CDR1 SNHLY, CDR2 FYNNEI. CDR3 length: 16 amino acids. The CDR3 DNA sequence: TGTGCCAGCAGTGGGTCCCGCCAGGGGGCACGGAATGAGCAGTTCTTC. This sequence encodes CASSGSRQGARNEQFF.

V usage is TRBV4-1 and J usage is TRBJ2-3, with a possible D match to TRBD2 (5 bases). The CDR3 contains 15 residues. Trimming pared 0 bases from V and 6 bases from J, leaving 13 bases between. The V gene's germline CDR1 is MGHRA and CDR2 YSYEKL. In nucleotides, the CDR3 is TGCGCCAGCAGCCAAGAAAGGACTTTGAGGGATACGCAGTATTTT. Its protein is CASSQERTLRDTQYF.

The V and J genes are TRBV9 and TRBJ2-7, with 9 bases aligning to TRBD1. CDR1 SGDLS and CDR2 YYNGEE come from the germline V gene. The CDR3 length is 14 residues. V lost 0 bases to trimming and J lost 3 bases; unmatched junction nucleotides: 1. CDR3 coding DNA: TGTGCCAGCAGCGTAGGGGACAGGGACTACGAGCAGTACTTC. Protein: CASSVGDRDYEQYF.

This clone was counted once. This sequence joins TRBV4-2 and TRBJ1-2, with a weak D call TRBD1 (5 bases). This CDR3 comprises 15 residues. Germline CDR1 and CDR2: LGHNA and YNFKEQ. The germline V and J ends were trimmed by 1 base and 6 bases, with 15 bases remaining between them. CDR3 DNA sequence: TGTGCCAGCAGCCAAGTGGAGGGGAAAAAGGATGGCTACACCTTC. Its translation is CASSQVEGKKDGYTF.

The chain employs TRBV9 and TRBJ2-1; D is undetermined. Germline CDR1 is SGDLS and CDR2 is YYNGEE. The V and J ends lost 0 bases and 4 bases respectively, with 8 bases between them. The CDR3 loop spans 14 amino acids. CDR3 bases: TGTGCCAGCAGCGTAGGAGGAGATTACAATGAGCAGTTCTTC. Its translation is CASSVGGDYNEQFF.

The V gene is TRBV7-6, the J gene TRBJ2-7, with 8 bases fitting TRBD1. Per the germline V gene, CDR1 is SGHVS and CDR2 is FNYEAQ. The CDR3 covers 15 residues. V lost 5 bases to trimming and J lost 2 bases; unmatched junction nucleotides: 8. This chain's CDR3 is CASSLGGQGTYEQYF. CDR3 sequence (DNA): TGTGCCAGCAGCCTCGGCGGACAGGGAACCTACGAGCAGTACTTC.

The count of this clone is one. DNA for the CDR3: TGTGCCAGCAGTTACTCGACTCGGGATTCACCCCTCCACTTT. It specifies CASSYSTRDSPLHF. This chain connects TRBV6-6 to TRBJ1-6; D is undetermined. The germline V and J ends were trimmed by 0 bases and 8 bases, with 8 bases remaining between them. CDR1 MNHNY and CDR2 SVGAGI come from the germline V gene (reference sequence). The CDR3 is 14 amino acids.

The rearrangement uses TRBV7-9 and TRBJ1-5; 7 nucleotides line up with TRBD1. Germline CDR1 is SEHNR and CDR2 is FQNEAQ (reference sequence). The CDR3 covers 14 residues. Losses at the gene ends were 5 bases for V and 2 bases for J; bases not matched to a gene: 3. The CDR3 DNA reads as TGTGCCAGCAGCACCGGGACAGGCAATCAGCCCCAGCATTTT. As protein: CASSTGTGNQPQHF.

The genes are TRBV29-1 and TRBJ1-6, with 10 nucleotides matching TRBD1. V trimming: 5 bases; J trimming: 8 bases; junction bases outside the gene matches: 3. The germline V gene has CDR1 SQVTM and CDR2 ANQGSEA. CDR3 length: 13 amino acids. This chain's CDR3 is CSVRTGGDSPLHF. The CDR3 DNA is TGCAGCGTTCGGACAGGGGGTGATTCACCCCTCCACTTT.

This clone has only a few counts. The V call is TRBV3-1 (or the pseudogene TRBV3-2), the J call TRBJ1-5; D possibly corresponds to TRBD1 (6 bases). V shed 6 bases and J shed 7 bases, with 19 bases lying between them. The CDR3 length is 15 residues. Germline V gene sequence: CDR1 LGHDT, CDR2 YNNKEL (reference sequence). The CDR3 DNA is TGTGCCAGCAGTGCGGACGCAAAAACAGGGCAGCCCCAGCATTTT. Amino acids: CASSADAKTGQPQHF.

J is TRBJ2-5 and V is TRBV9, with TRBD1 matching 9 bases. V gave up 3 bases and J gave up 4 bases; unmatched junction bases: 13. Germline V gene lookup returns CDR1 SGDLS and CDR2 YYNGEE. The CDR3 sequence is 17 residues long. DNA for the CDR3: TGTGCCAGCAGCGCCGGCGCGGCCGGGACAGGGTTAGAGACCCAGTACTTC. As protein: CASSAGAAGTGLETQYF.

The chain couples TRBV28 to TRBJ1-3; 9 bases fit TRBD1. This CDR3 has 18 residues. CDR1 and CDR2 (germline): MDHEN, SYDVKM. Trimming cost V 6 bases and J 0 bases; bases outside gene matches: 12. The CDR3 protein is CASSNGQGIGGSGNTIYF. In nucleotides, the CDR3 is TGTGCCAGCAGCAATGGACAGGGGATCGGGGGCTCTGGAAACACCATATATTTT. The full variable domain, completed using reference TRBV28 and TRBJ1-3, is DVKVTQSSRYLVKRTGEKVFLECVQDMDHENMFWYRQDPGLGLRLIYFSYDVKMKEKGDIPEGYSVSREKKERFSLILESASTNQTSMYLCASSNGQGIGGSGNTIYFGEGSWLTVV.

Here the CDR3 DNA reads TGTGCCAGCAGTTTATTAGGCAATCAGCCCCAGCATTTT. Translation gives CASSLLGNQPQHF. This chain connects TRBV27 to TRBJ1-5; D gene unclear. CDR3 length: 13 residues. The ends were cut back, 1 base at V and 2 bases at J, with 3 bases in the middle. Per the germline V gene, CDR1 is MNHEY and CDR2 is SMNVEV (reference sequence).

The V and J genes are TRBV28 and TRBJ1-2; 9 positions match TRBD1. CDR3 length: 13 residues. In germline, CDR1 is MDHEN, CDR2 SYDVKM. Trimming removed 8 bases from V and 4 bases from J; junction bases left unmatched: 5. The DNA for the CDR3 is TGTGCCAGCCACAGGGGGCCCGGCTATGGCTACACCTTC. Its translation is CASHRGPGYGYTF.

The V gene is TRBV7-9, the J gene TRBJ1-1; no clear D gene. Deletions cut 5 bases from V and 3 bases from J, with 7 bases between. Germline V gene data show CDR1 as SEHNR and CDR2 as FQNEAQ (reference sequence). The CDR3 is 12 residues long. CDR3 protein: CASSLDYTEAFF. CDR3 sequence (DNA): TGTGCCAGCAGCCTCGACTACACTGAAGCTTTCTTT.

J is TRBJ2-2 and V is TRBV28; D might be TRBD2 (7 bases). V was shortened by 5 bases and J by 2 bases, with 15 bases between the two germline ends. This CDR3 contains 16 residues. Germline CDR1 is MDHEN and CDR2 is SYDVKM. The CDR3 DNA reads TGTGCCAGCAGTACGTGGGGGGGGCTTAACACCGGGGAGCTGTTTTTT. This codes for CASSTWGGLNTGELFF.

The genes are TRBV27 and TRBJ2-3; 9 bases match TRBD1. Germline lookup yields CDR1 MNHEY and CDR2 SMNVEV (reference sequence). CDR3 length: 15 residues. V was clipped by 5 bases and J by 4 bases; unmatched bases: 7. CDR3 DNA: TGTGCCAGCAGTCCCGGGACAGGGAGTTCAGATACGCAGTATTTT. Its protein product is CASSPGTGSSDTQYF.

V and J are TRBV6-5 and TRBJ2-7, with 7 bases lining up with TRBD1. Germline trimming cut 0 bases from V and 7 bases from J; bases unmatched to any gene: 6. CDR1 and CDR2 (germline): MNHEY, SVGAGI. The CDR3 extends over 14 amino acids. CDR3 loop: CASSYSRDSWEQYF. The CDR3 nucleotides are TGTGCCAGCAGTTACTCCCGGGACAGCTGGGAGCAGTACTTC.

A single count supports this clone. The V call is TRBV4-1, the J call TRBJ2-7; perhaps TRBD2 as D (5 bases). V lost 3 bases and J 2 bases, leaving 14 bases between the germline ends. CDR1 MGHRA and CDR2 YSYEKL come from the germline V gene. This CDR3 is 15 amino acids long. The CDR3 DNA reads TGCGCCAGCAGCCAGGGGTATGGACTGACCTACGAGCAGTACTTC. Amino acid sequence: CASSQGYGLTYEQYF.

This rearrangement joins TRBV9 to TRBJ1-2; 9 bases align to TRBD1. This CDR3 has 14 amino acids. V lost 3 bases to trimming and J lost 3 bases; unmatched junction nucleotides: 3. Germline V lookup: CDR1 SGDLS, CDR2 YYNGEE. This CDR3 is CASSADRGDYGYTF. The CDR3 region has the DNA TGTGCCAGCAGCGCCGACAGGGGGGACTATGGCTACACCTTC.

The CDR3 nucleotides read TGTGCCAGCAGTTTTTTAGCAGGAAACACCATATATTTT. Protein sequence: CASSFLAGNTIYF. This rearrangement joins TRBV28 to TRBJ1-3; D is undetermined. CDR3 length equals 13 residues. Germline V CDR1 and CDR2: MDHEN, SYDVKM. V lost 3 bases and J 4 bases, leaving 7 bases between the germline ends.

The chain carries TRBV19 and TRBJ1-2, with a possible D match to TRBD1 (5 bases). Between the trimmed V and J ends, which lost 2 bases and 8 bases, there was a span of 12 bases. Germline V gene sequence: CDR1 LNHDA, CDR2 SQIVND (reference sequence). The CDR3 is made up of 13 amino acids. CDR3 sequence: CASSIPRVGGYTF. DNA of the CDR3: TGTGCCAGTAGTATACCCAGGGTCGGGGGCTACACCTTC.

J is TRBJ1-3 and V is TRBV18; the D gene is possibly TRBD1 (6 bases). The CDR3 has 19 amino acids. CDR1 KGHSH and CDR2 LQKENI come from the germline V gene. Trimming pared 3 bases from V and 2 bases from J, leaving 23 bases between. The CDR3 is CASSPRPGTPFGAGNTIYF. DNA of the CDR3: TGTGCCAGCTCACCTCGGCCCGGGACACCCTTTGGAGCTGGAAACACCATATATTTT.

V is TRBV5-6 and J is TRBJ2-1; the match to TRBD2 covers 15 bases. The CDR3 runs 18 residues. With V trimmed by 6 bases and J by 1 base, 8 bases remained unmatched. CDR1 and CDR2 (germline): SGHDT, YYEEEE. Here the CDR3 reads CASNSGLAGGPSYNEQFF. CDR3 sequence (DNA): TGTGCCAGCAACTCAGGACTAGCGGGAGGGCCGTCCTACAATGAGCAGTTCTTC.